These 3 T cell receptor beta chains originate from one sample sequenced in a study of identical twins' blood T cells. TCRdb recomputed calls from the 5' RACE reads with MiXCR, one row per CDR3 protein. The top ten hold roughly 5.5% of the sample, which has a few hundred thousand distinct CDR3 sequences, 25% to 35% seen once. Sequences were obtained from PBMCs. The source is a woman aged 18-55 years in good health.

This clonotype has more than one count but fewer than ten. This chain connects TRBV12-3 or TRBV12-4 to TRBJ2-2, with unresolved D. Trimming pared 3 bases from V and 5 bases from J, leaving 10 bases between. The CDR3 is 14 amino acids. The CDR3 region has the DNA TGTGCCAGCAGTTTTCTAGGGATTACCGGGGAGCTGTTTTTT. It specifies CASSFLGITGELFF.

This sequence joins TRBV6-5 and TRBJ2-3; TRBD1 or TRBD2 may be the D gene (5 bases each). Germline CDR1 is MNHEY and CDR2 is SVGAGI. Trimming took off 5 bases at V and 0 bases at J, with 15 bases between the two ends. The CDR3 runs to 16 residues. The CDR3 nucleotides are TGTGCCAGCAGTGCAGGGACGGCTATAAGCACAGATACGCAGTATTTT. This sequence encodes CASSAGTAISTDTQYF.

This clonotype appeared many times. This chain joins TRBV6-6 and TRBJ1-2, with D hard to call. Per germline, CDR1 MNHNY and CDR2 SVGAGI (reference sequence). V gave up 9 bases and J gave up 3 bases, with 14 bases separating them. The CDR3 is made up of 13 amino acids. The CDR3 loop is CASSDAMDYGYTF. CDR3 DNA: TGTGCCAGTTCGGACGCCATGGACTATGGCTACACCTTC.